Following are 10 T cell receptor beta chains from one sample sequenced in a study of blood T cell repertoires in COVID-19. Here immunoSEQ multiplex PCR was the method, and the copy in TCRdb shows in-frame clones only, minus some. The table lists some 140,000 clones, more than 60% of them singletons. Sequenced sample: peripheral blood. Receptor source: an elderly man with acute or convalescent COVID-19.

V and J are TRBV18 and TRBJ1-1; D possibly corresponds to TRBD1 (6 bases). The germline V and J ends were trimmed by 4 bases and 6 bases, with 9 bases remaining between them. The germline CDR1 and CDR2 sequences are KGHSH and LQKENI. This CDR3 contains 12 residues. Here the CDR3 reads CASSLQGSEAFF. Written as DNA, the CDR3 is TGTGCCAGCTCACTACAGGGTTCTGAAGCTTTCTTT. The full variable domain, in which reference TRBV18 and TRBJ1-1 provide the parts outside the CDR3, is NAGVMQNPRHLVRRRGQEARLRCSPMKGHSHVYWYRQLPEEGLKFMVYLQKENIIDESGMPKERFSAEFPKEGPSILRIQQVVRGDSAAYFCASSLQGSEAFFGQGTRLTVV.

The V gene is TRBV18, the J gene TRBJ2-7; the match to TRBD2 covers 12 bases. The CDR3 contains 17 residues. CDR1 and CDR2 from the germline V gene are KGHSH and LQKENI. With V trimmed by 2 bases and J by 6 bases, 11 bases remained unmatched. In DNA, the CDR3 is TGTGCCAGCTCACCATCGGGTCTAGCGGGGGGGACCTTCGAGCAGTACTTC. Its protein is CASSPSGLAGGTFEQYF.

This rearrangement joins TRBV27 to TRBJ2-2; D gene uncertain. Trimming pared 3 bases from V and 7 bases from J, leaving 12 bases between. CDR1 and CDR2 (germline): MNHEY, SMNVEV (reference sequence). The CDR3 totals 14 residues. CDR3 amino acids: CASSFNSFFGELFF. The DNA for the CDR3 is TGTGCCAGCAGTTTCAACAGTTTTTTCGGGGAGCTGTTTTTT.

This chain connects TRBV7-9 to TRBJ2-2; TRBD2 aligns across 12 bases. Per germline, CDR1 SEHNR and CDR2 FQNEAQ (reference sequence). This CDR3 comprises 17 residues. Trimming at V came to 5 bases and at J to 6 bases, leaving 10 bases not matched to a gene. CDR3 sequence (DNA): TGTGCCAGCAGCCCCCTGACTAGCGGGGGAAGGTCCGGGGAGCTGTTTTTT. It yields the protein CASSPLTSGGRSGELFF.

This rearrangement joins TRBV5-4 to TRBJ2-3, with 14 positions matching TRBD2. CDR1 is SGHNT and CDR2 is YYREEE in the germline V gene (reference sequence). CDR3 size: 20 residues. Trimming at V came to 0 bases and at J to 0 bases, leaving 9 bases not matched to a gene. The CDR3 DNA reads as TGTGCCAGCAGCTTGGGAGGGGGACTAGCGGGGGCCGCTAGCACAGATACGCAGTATTTT. Its translation is CASSLGGGLAGAASTDTQYF.

V is TRBV28 and J is TRBJ1-2; 9 bases line up with TRBD1. V dropped 6 bases and J dropped 2; count of bases not matched to a gene: 4. The CDR3 is 14 amino acids. CDR1 is MDHEN, CDR2 SYDVKM, per germline. CDR3 DNA sequence: TGTGCCAGCAGCCGAGGACAGGGGAACTATGGCTACACCTTC. Its protein is CASSRGQGNYGYTF.

V is TRBV28 and J is TRBJ1-2; D is unresolved. Trimming removed 2 bases at V and 5 bases at J, with 12 bases between. The CDR3 length is 14 residues. From germline, CDR1 is MDHEN and CDR2 SYDVKM. The CDR3 DNA is TGTGCCAGCAGTTTACAGTCAGGAATTTATGGCTACACCTTC. This translates into CASSLQSGIYGYTF.

The rearrangement uses TRBV14 and TRBJ2-1; 9 nucleotides agree with TRBD2. The length of the CDR3 is 17 residues. The J segment lost 3 bases and the V segment lost 1 base, leaving 7 bases of the junction unmatched. Germline V gene data show CDR1 as SGHDN and CDR2 as FVKESK. The chain's CDR3 is CASSQARAGGIYNEQFF. In DNA, the CDR3 is TGTGCCAGCAGCCAAGCACGGGCGGGGGGGATCTACAATGAGCAGTTCTTC. The whole variable domain, remainder taken from reference TRBV14 and TRBJ2-1, is EAGVTQFPSHSVIEKGQTVTLRCDPISGHDNLYWYRRVMGKEIKFLLHFVKESKQDESGMPNNRFLAERTGGTYSTLKVQPAELEDSGVYFCASSQARAGGIYNEQFFGPGTRLTVL.

The rearrangement uses TRBV19 and TRBJ2-1; possibly TRBD2 for D (6 bases). CDR1 is LNHDA and CDR2 is SQIVND in the germline V gene (reference sequence). The length of the CDR3 is 17 residues. V was pared by 0 bases and J by 0 bases, with 12 bases between. The CDR3 bases are TGTGCCAGTAGTATAGAGGAAGCGGGTAGCTCCTACAATGAGCAGTTCTTC. Residues: CASSIEEAGSSYNEQFF.

The chain recombines TRBV28 with TRBJ2-2, with a tentative D call TRBD2 (5 bases). Trimming stripped 7 bases from V and 4 bases from J, with 16 bases between. CDR1 and CDR2 from the germline V gene are MDHEN and SYDVKM. CDR3 size: 15 residues. This chain's CDR3 is CASTRFDTSTGELFF. Here the CDR3 DNA reads TGTGCCAGCACTAGATTCGACACTAGCACCGGGGAGCTGTTTTTT.